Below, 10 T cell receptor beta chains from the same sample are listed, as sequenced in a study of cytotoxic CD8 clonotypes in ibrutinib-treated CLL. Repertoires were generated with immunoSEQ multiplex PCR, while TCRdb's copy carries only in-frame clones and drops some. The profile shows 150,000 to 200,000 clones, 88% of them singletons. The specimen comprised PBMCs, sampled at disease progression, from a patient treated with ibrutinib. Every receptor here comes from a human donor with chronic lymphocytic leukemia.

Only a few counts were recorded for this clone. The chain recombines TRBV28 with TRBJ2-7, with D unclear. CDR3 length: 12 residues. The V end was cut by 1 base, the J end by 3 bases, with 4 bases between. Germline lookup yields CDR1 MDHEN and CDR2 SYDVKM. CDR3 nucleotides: TGTGCCAGCAGTTTATCAAACTACGAGCAGTACTTC. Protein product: CASSLSNYEQYF.

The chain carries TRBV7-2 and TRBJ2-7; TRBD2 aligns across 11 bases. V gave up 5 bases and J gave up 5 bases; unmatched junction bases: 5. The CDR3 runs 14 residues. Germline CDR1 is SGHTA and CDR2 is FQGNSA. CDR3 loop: CASSKLLAGDEQYF. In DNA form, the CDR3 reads TGTGCCAGCAGCAAATTACTAGCGGGAGACGAGCAGTACTTC.

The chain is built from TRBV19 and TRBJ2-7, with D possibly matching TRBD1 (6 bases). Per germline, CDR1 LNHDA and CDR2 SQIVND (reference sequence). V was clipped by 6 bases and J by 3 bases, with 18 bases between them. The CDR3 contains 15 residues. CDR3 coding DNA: TGTGCCAGTAGCCCTCCCGGGACATCCCGCTACGAGCAGTACTTC. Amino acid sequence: CASSPPGTSRYEQYF.

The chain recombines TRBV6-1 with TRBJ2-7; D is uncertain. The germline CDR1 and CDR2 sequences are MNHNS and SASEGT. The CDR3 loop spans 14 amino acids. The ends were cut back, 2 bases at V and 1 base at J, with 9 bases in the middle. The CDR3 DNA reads TGTGCCAGCAGTGAACTGGGGTCGTCCTACGAGCAGTACTTC. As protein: CASSELGSSYEQYF.

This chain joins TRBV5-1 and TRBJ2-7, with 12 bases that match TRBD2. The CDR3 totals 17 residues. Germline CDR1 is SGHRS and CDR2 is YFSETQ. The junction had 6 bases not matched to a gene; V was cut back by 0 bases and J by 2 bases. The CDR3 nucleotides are TGCGCCAGCAGCTTGGCACTAGCGGGAGGCCAGGCCTACGAGCAGTACTTC. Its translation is CASSLALAGGQAYEQYF.

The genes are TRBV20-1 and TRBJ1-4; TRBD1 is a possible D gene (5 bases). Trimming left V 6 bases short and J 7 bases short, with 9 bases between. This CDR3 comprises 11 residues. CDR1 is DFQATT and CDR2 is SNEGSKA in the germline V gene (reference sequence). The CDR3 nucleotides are TGCAGTGCCCCAGACAGTGAAAAACTGTTTTTT. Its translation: CSAPDSEKLFF.

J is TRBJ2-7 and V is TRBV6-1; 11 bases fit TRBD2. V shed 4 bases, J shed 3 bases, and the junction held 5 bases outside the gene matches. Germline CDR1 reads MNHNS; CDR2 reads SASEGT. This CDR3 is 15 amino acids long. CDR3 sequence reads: CASSVLAGGVYEQYF. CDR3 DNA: TGTGCCAGCAGTGTTTTAGCGGGAGGGGTCTACGAGCAGTACTTC.

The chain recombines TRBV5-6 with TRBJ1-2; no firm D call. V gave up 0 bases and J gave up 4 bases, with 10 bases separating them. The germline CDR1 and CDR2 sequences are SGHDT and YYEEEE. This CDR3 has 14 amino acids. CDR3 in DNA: TGTGCCAGCAGCTTGGTAGACGGCGGCTATGGCTACACCTTC. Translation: CASSLVDGGYGYTF.

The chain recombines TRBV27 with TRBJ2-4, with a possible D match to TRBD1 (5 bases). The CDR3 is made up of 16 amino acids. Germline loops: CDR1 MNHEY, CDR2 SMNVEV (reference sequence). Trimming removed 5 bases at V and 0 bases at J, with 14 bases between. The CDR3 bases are TGTGCCAGCAGTCCTGTGACAGTCCTAGCCAAAAACATTCAGTACTTC. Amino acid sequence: CASSPVTVLAKNIQYF.

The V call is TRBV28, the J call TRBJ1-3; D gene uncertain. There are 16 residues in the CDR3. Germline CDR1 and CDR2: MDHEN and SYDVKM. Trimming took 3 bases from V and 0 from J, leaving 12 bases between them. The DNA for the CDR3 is TGTGCCAGCAGTTTGTACAAGAGCGGCTCTGGAAACACCATATATTTT. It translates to CASSLYKSGSGNTIYF.